Presented here are 2 T cell receptor beta chains from one specimen sequenced in a study of long-term antiretroviral therapy in people with HIV. This was the immunoSEQ v3.0 assay at survey level. Method: immunoSEQ multiplex PCR; TCRdb's copy keeps in-frame clones and lacks some. In the table there are about 25,000 clones, 86% of which are singletons. The specimen was unsorted PBMCs, collected 1.9 years after starting antiretroviral therapy. The receptors originated from a woman in her thirties with HIV.

The J gene is TRBJ1-1, the V gene TRBV6-6, with TRBD1 matching 9 bases. Per the germline V gene, CDR1 is MNHNY and CDR2 is SVGAGI (reference sequence). The CDR3 sequence is 13 residues long. The ends lost 2 bases at V and 6 bases at J; junction bases unmatched: 1. CDR3 in DNA: TGTGCCAGCAGTTACGGGACAGGGTCTGAAGCTTTCTTT. Translation: CASSYGTGSEAFF.

There are a few counts of this clone. This chain links TRBV5-4 with TRBJ2-7, with D perhaps TRBD2 (6 bases). Germline V gives CDR1 SGHNT, CDR2 YYREEE (reference sequence). With 0 bases removed from V and 4 bases from J, the gap between germline ends came to 11 bases. The CDR3 length is 14 residues. Here the CDR3 reads CASSLAGGAYEQYF. CDR3 sequence (DNA): TGTGCCAGCAGCTTGGCGGGCGGGGCTTACGAGCAGTACTTC.